The clone carrying this TCR beta chain has just one count. This same CDR3 is encoded by further DNA sequences in the sample. These data originate in a study of blood T cell repertoires in COVID-19. Study information: The cDNA or gDNA used as material had been derived from T cells, B-cell-depleted T cells, or PBMCs.

This CDR3 contains 13 residues. Trimming removed 2 bases at V and 4 bases at J, with 6 bases between. Germline V lookup: CDR1 WNHNN, CDR2 SYGVQD (reference sequence). The table came from immunoSEQ multiplex PCR; TCRdb's copy has only in-frame clones and leaves some out. The sample has 100,000 to 150,000 clones; approximately 83% are singletons. The sample was peripheral blood. The chain uses TRBV10-1 and TRBJ1-5; D not resolved. The clonotype originates from a man aged 40-50 years with active or convalescent COVID-19. The DNA of the CDR3 is TGCGCCAGCAGTGAGGGAGGGAATCAGCCCCAGCATTTT. Protein: CASSEGGNQPQHF.